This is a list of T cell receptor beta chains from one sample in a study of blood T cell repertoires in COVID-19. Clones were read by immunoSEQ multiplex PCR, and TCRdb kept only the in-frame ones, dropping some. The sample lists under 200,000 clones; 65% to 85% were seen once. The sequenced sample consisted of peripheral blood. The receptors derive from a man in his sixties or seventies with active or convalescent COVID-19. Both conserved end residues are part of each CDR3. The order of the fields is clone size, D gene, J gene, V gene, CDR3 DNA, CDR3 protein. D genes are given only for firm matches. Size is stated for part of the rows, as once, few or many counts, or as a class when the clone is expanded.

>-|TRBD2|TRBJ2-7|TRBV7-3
TGTGCCAGCAGCCTCCAAACGATAGCGGGAGAAGGGCAGTACTTC
CASSLQTIAGEGQYF
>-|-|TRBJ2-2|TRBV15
TGTGCCACCAGCAGAGATATCGGGGAGCTGTTTTTT
CATSRDIGELFF
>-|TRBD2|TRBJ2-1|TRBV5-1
TGCGCCAGCAGCACGACTAGCGGGAACTCCCCCGGGAAGTCCTACAATGAGCAGTTCTTC
CASSTTSGNSPGKSYNEQFF
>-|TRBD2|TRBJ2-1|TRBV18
TGTGCCAGCTCACCCCCGAGACTAGCGGGAGGTGAGCAGTTCTTC
CASSPPRLAGGEQFF
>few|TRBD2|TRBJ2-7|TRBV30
TGTGCCTGGAGTGTACTACTAGCGAGCGAGCAGTACTTC
CAWSVLLASEQYF
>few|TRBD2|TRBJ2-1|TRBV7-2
TGTGCCAGCAGCTTAACTAGCGGGGTTTTCAATGAGCAGTTCTTC
CASSLTSGVFNEQFF
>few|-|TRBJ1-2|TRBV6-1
TGTGCCAGCAGTGCTTCACGCACAGGATTACTCTATGGCTACACCTTC
CASSASRTGLLYGYTF
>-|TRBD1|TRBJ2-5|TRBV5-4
TGTGCCAGCAGCTTTAACAGGGGTGGACAAGAGACCCAGTACTTC
CASSFNRGGQETQYF
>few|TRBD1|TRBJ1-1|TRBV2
TGTGCCAGCAGTCCTACAGGGGGCAAGGCTGAAGCTTTCTTT
CASSPTGGKAEAFF
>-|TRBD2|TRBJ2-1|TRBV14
TGTGCCAGCAGCCAGGGGGACTATCGAAGCTCCTACAATGAGCAGTTCTTC
CASSQGDYRSSYNEQFF
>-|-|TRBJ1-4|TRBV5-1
TGCGCCAGCAGCTACAAAACCGGGCCTTCGGAGGGAAAACTGTTTTTT
CASSYKTGPSEGKLFF
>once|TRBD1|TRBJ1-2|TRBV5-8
TGTGCCAGCAGCTTGGGACAGGGCCATGGCTACACCTTC
CASSLGQGHGYTF
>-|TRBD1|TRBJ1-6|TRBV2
TGTGCCAGCAGTCGACGGGGACAGTCGAATTCACCCCTCCACTTT
CASSRRGQSNSPLHF
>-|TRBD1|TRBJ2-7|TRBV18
TGTGCCAGCTCACGGGGACAGGGCCCGACCTACGAGCAGTACTTC
CASSRGQGPTYEQYF
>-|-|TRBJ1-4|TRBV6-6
TGTGCCAGCAGCATCGACAGCAGGAATGAAAAACTGTTTTTT
CASSIDSRNEKLFF
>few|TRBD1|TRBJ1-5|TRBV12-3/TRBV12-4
TGTGCCAGCAGTTTAGGGGACAGTCAGCCCCAGCATTTT
CASSLGDSQPQHF
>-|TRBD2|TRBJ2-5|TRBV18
TGTGCCAGCTCACGATGGGCCAGCGGGGGGGACGCAGAGACCCAGTACTTC
CASSRWASGGDAETQYF
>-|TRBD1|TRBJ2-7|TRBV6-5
TGTGCCAGCCGTCCAGCAGGGGGCTACGAGCAGTACTTC
CASRPAGGYEQYF
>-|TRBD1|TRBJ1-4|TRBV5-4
TGTGCCAGCAGCCTGCCCGGGACAGATGAAAAACTGTTTTTT
CASSLPGTDEKLFF
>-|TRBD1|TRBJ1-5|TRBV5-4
TGTGCCAGCAGCCCAAACCCCGGGACAGCCCCAGGGTCCCAGCATTTT
CASSPNPGTAPGSQHF
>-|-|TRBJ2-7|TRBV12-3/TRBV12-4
TGTGCCAGCAGTCCGTCTAAGAAGGAGCAGTACTTC
CASSPSKKEQYF
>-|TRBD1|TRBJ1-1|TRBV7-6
TGTGCCAGCAGCTCCTCGGTCGGGACAGGGTACACTGAAGCTTTCTTT
CASSSSVGTGYTEAFF
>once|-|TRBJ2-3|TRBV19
TGTGCCAGTAGTGCAGGGGCTCATGGGTCAGATACGCAGTATTTT
CASSAGAHGSDTQYF
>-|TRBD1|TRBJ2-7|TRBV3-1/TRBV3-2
TGTGCCAGCAAAAACCAGGGGGACGAGCAGTACTTC
CASKNQGDEQYF
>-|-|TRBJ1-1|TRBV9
TGTGCCAGCAGCGTAGGAGGGGGATTCACTGAAGCTTTCTTT
CASSVGGGFTEAFF
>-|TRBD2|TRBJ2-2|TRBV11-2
TGTGCCAGCAGCCCCTTAGCGGGGGGGCGATGGGACGGGGAGCTGTTTTTT
CASSPLAGGRWDGELFF
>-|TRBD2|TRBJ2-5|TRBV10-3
TGTGCCATCAGTGGCTCCGGGACTAGCGGGGGGGTCCAAGAGACCCAGTACTTC
CAISGSGTSGGVQETQYF
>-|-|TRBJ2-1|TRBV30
TGTGCCTGGGGCCTAAGGGGCCCTTGGAATGAGCAGTTCTTC
CAWGLRGPWNEQFF
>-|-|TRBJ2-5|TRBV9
TGTGCCAGCACCCCTGGGGGCGGGGGACAAGAGACCCAGTACTTC
CASTPGGGGQETQYF
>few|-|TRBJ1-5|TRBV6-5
TGTGCCAGCCGTCCTGGGGCAGTGAGCAATCAGCCCCAGCATTTT
CASRPGAVSNQPQHF
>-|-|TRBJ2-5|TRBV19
TGTGCCAGTAGTCAATCGCCAGGTATCCAAGAGACCCAGTACTTC
CASSQSPGIQETQYF